Listed below are T cell receptor beta chains from one sample, sequenced in a study of OX40 agonist ivuxolimab in advanced cancers. Profiling relied on immunoSEQ multiplex PCR, and the TCRdb table lists in-frame clones only, not all of them. The table records 37,000 or so clones, roughly four fifths of them present only once. The specimen comprised CD4+ or CD8+ T cells sorted from blood, sampled in a trial of the OX40 agonist ivuxolimab. The receptors were sampled from an adult with an advanced solid tumor such as melanoma, head and neck, liver or kidney cancer. Both conserved end residues are part of each CDR3. Fields, in order: V gene, clone size, J gene, D gene, CDR3 protein, CDR3 DNA. D genes are given only for firm matches. Not all rows give a size; the values are once, few, many and, for expanded clones, a class.

>TRBV7-6|.|TRBJ2-5|.
CASSFDYGPETQYF
TGTGCCAGCAGCTTTGACTACGGCCCAGAGACCCAGTACTTC
>TRBV30|.|TRBJ2-7|TRBD1
CAWSVRQGVQYF
TGTGCCTGGAGTGTAAGACAGGGCGTGCAGTACTTC
>TRBV5-6|.|TRBJ1-5|TRBD1
CASSWGDRNQPQHF
TGTGCCAGCAGCTGGGGGGACAGGAATCAGCCCCAGCATTTT
>TRBV6-6|.|TRBJ2-3|.
CASILGGTQYF
TGTGCCAGCATCCTGGGGGGTACGCAGTATTTT
>TRBV7-3|.|TRBJ2-2|.
CASSRTANTGELFF
TGTGCCAGCAGCCGGACAGCGAACACCGGGGAGCTGTTTTTT
>TRBV7-8|.|TRBJ1-1|.
CASSLVGTRGHTEAFF
TGTGCCAGCAGCTTAGTGGGCACCCGGGGGCACACTGAAGCTTTCTTT
>TRBV28|.|TRBJ2-5|.
CASSLLQGNQETQYF
TGTGCCAGCAGTTTACTCCAGGGGAACCAAGAGACCCAGTACTTC
>TRBV6-5|.|TRBJ1-4|.
CASSYFSEGNNEKLFF
TGTGCCAGCAGTTACTTCTCAGAAGGAAATAATGAAAAACTGTTTTTT
>TRBV27|.|TRBJ1-1|.
CASSPTLQGSAFF
TGTGCCAGCAGTCCTACACTACAGGGATCAGCTTTCTTT
>TRBV4-1|.|TRBJ1-3|TRBD1
CASSQDPGGLAGNTIYF
TGCGCCAGCAGCCAAGACCCAGGGGGCCTAGCTGGAAACACCATATATTTT
>TRBV13|.|TRBJ1-1|.
CASSFITSGDMNTEAFF
TGTGCCAGCAGTTTTATTACCTCCGGGGACATGAACACTGAAGCTTTCTTT
>TRBV7-8|.|TRBJ2-1|.
CASSPRQGLTYNEQFF
TGTGCCAGCAGCCCACGCCAGGGGCTTACCTACAATGAGCAGTTCTTC
>TRBV4-1|.|TRBJ1-6|.
CASSLSGALDNSPLHF
TGCGCCAGCAGCCTTTCAGGGGCGCTGGATAATTCACCCCTCCACTTT
>TRBV7-9|.|TRBJ2-7|TRBD1
CASSSIRTGLYEQYF
TGTGCCAGCAGCTCAATCCGGACAGGGCTCTACGAGCAGTACTTC
>TRBV7-3|.|TRBJ2-6|TRBD1
CASSLLTGASSGANVLTF
TGTGCCAGCAGCTTATTGACAGGGGCTAGTTCTGGGGCCAACGTCCTGACTTTC
>TRBV20-1|.|TRBJ1-3|.
CSTAGGNTIYF
TGCAGTACGGCGGGCGGAAACACCATATATTTT
>TRBV29-1|.|TRBJ2-3|.
CSSPGLTNTDTQYF
TGCAGTTCCCCGGGCCTGACTAACACAGATACGCAGTATTTT
>TRBV4-1|.|TRBJ2-7|.
CASSPAERSREQYF
TGCGCCAGCAGCCCCGCCGAGCGGTCTCGTGAGCAGTACTTC
>TRBV5-1|.|TRBJ2-3|TRBD2
CASSLTSGPGADTQYF
TGCGCCAGCAGCTTGACTAGCGGGCCCGGGGCAGATACGCAGTATTTT
>TRBV4-2|.|TRBJ2-5|TRBD2
CASSQGSGLTQETQYF
TGTGCCAGCAGCCAAGGATCGGGACTAACCCAAGAGACCCAGTACTTC
>TRBV27|.|TRBJ2-7|.
CASTSRGETGGREQYF
TGTGCCAGCACATCGCGGGGGGAAACAGGGGGCCGGGAGCAGTACTTC
>TRBV18|.|TRBJ2-2|.
CASSRPGELFF
TGTGCCAGCTCACGTCCCGGGGAGCTGTTTTTT
>TRBV28|.|TRBJ1-5|.
CASNPGSVGFVITGQPQHF
TGTGCCAGCAACCCAGGCAGTGTAGGGTTCGTAATAACGGGTCAGCCCCAGCATTTT
>TRBV28|.|TRBJ1-3|TRBD1
CASSLRGLRNTIYF
TGTGCCAGCAGTTTAAGGGGGCTAAGAAACACCATATATTTT
>TRBV6-1|few|TRBJ1-5|.
CASSETGNQPQHF
TGTGCCAGCAGCGAAACAGGGAATCAGCCCCAGCATTTT
>TRBV6-1|.|TRBJ1-3|.
CASRTGISGNTIYF
TGTGCCAGCAGGACAGGAATCTCTGGAAACACCATATATTTT
>TRBV30|few|TRBJ1-6|TRBD1
CAWSRNRGSPLHF
TGTGCCTGGAGTCGCAACAGGGGCTCACCCCTCCACTTT
>TRBV11-2|.|TRBJ2-5|.
CASSRGLGETQYF
TGTGCCAGCAGCCGCGGATTAGGAGAGACCCAGTACTTC
>TRBV7-2|.|TRBJ2-7|.
CASKPARGPGSYEQYF
TGTGCCAGCAAGCCAGCCCGGGGCCCTGGCTCCTACGAGCAGTACTTC
>TRBV10-3|.|TRBJ2-7|TRBD2
CAISSWGLTSSYEQYF
TGTGCCATCAGTAGTTGGGGACTAACGAGCTCCTACGAGCAGTACTTC
>TRBV7-2|.|TRBJ2-1|.
CASSLRALANEQFF
TGTGCCAGCAGCTTAAGGGCCTTGGCGAATGAGCAGTTCTTC
>TRBV7-9|few|TRBJ1-1|TRBD1
CASSLSGGRTEAFF
TGTGCCAGCAGCTTATCAGGGGGGAGAACCGAAGCTTTCTTT
>TRBV11-2|once|TRBJ2-4|TRBD1
CASSFSPMTGGFKNIQYF
TGTGCCAGCAGCTTCAGCCCTATGACAGGGGGGTTCAAAAACATTCAGTACTTC
>TRBV6-7|few|TRBJ1-4|.
CASIHPNEKLFF
TGTGCCAGCATTCACCCCAATGAAAAACTGTTTTTT
>TRBV11-3|few|TRBJ2-3|TRBD2
CASSLAGRADTQYF
TGTGCCAGCAGCCTAGCGGGGCGGGCAGATACGCAGTATTTT
>TRBV28|.|TRBJ1-2|.
CASSPSVGGYTF
TGTGCCAGCAGCCCTTCGGTGGGTGGCTACACCTTC
>TRBV18|few|TRBJ1-2|.
CASSPREGALSYGYTF
TGTGCCAGCTCACCGCGGGAAGGGGCACTTTCCTATGGCTACACCTTC
>TRBV18|.|TRBJ1-1|.
CASSQQQYTEAFF
TGTGCCAGCTCACAACAACAGTACACTGAAGCTTTCTTT
>TRBV5-4|.|TRBJ2-7|TRBD2
CASSWTSGGLYEQYF
TGTGCCAGCAGCTGGACTAGCGGGGGGCTCTACGAGCAGTACTTC
>TRBV18|.|TRBJ2-7|.
CASSPQNYLYEQYF
TGTGCCAGCTCACCACAAAACTACCTCTACGAGCAGTACTTC
>TRBV11-2|once|TRBJ2-7|.
CASSLTAQVSYEQYF
TGTGCCAGCAGCTTAACGGCTCAAGTCTCCTACGAGCAGTACTTC
>TRBV5-1|.|TRBJ1-6|.
CASSLAQSASPLHF
TGCGCCAGCAGCTTGGCTCAGTCCGCTTCACCCCTCCACTTT